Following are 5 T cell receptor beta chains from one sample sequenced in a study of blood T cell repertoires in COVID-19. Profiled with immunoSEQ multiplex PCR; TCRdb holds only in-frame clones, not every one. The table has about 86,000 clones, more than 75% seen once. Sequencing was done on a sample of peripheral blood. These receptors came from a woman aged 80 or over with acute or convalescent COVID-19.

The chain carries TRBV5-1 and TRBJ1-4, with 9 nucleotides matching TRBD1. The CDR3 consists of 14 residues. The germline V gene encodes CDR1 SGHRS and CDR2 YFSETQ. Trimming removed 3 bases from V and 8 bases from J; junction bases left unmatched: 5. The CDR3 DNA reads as TGCGCCAGCAGCTCGGGACAGGGAAAGGAAAAACTGTTTTTT. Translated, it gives CASSSGQGKEKLFF.

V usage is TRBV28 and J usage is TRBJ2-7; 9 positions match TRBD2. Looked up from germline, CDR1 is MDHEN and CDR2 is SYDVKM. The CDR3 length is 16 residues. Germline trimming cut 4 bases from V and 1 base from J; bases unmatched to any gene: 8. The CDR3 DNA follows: TGTGCCAGCAGTTCCGCCGCACTAGCGGGTTCCTACGAGCAGTACTTC. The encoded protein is CASSSAALAGSYEQYF. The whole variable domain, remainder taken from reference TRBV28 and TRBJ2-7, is DVKVTQSSRYLVKRTGEKVFLECVQDMDHENMFWYRQDPGLGLRLIYFSYDVKMKEKGDIPEGYSVSREKKERFSLILESASTNQTSMYLCASSSAALAGSYEQYFGPGTRLTVT.

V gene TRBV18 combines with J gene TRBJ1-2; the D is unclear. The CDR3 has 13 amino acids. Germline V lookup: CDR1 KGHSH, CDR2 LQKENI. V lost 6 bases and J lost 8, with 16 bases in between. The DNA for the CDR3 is TGTGCCAGCTCCGCCCCTACCGCGATAGGCTACACCTTC. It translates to CASSAPTAIGYTF.

The CDR3 spells CASSRDRAGTGGTQYF. For the CDR3, the DNA is TGTGCCAGCAGTCGAGACCGGGCAGGGACCGGGGGGACCCAGTACTTC. The chain uses TRBV6-6 and TRBJ2-5, with D possibly matching TRBD2 (6 bases). The CDR3 extends over 16 amino acids. V was shortened by 5 bases and J by 7 bases, with 23 bases between the two germline ends. The germline gives CDR1 MNHNY, CDR2 SVGAGI (reference sequence).

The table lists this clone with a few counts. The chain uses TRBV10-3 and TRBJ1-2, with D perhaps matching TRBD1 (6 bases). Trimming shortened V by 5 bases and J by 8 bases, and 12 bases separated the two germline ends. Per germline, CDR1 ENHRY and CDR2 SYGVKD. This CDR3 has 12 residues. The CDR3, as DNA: TGTGCCATCAGTTCACAGGGTCGAGGCTACACCTTC. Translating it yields CAISSQGRGYTF.